Shown below are 20 T cell receptor beta chains from a single sample sequenced in a study of tumor-infiltrating lymphocytes in primary liver carcinoma. TCR beta cDNA was made from roughly 450 ng total RNA with a constant-region primer. Library construction for TCR beta comprised three nested multiplex PCR rounds performed with slightly modified ARM-PCR. Primers for the first two PCR rounds were TRBV1-TRBV30 forward primers and a C-beta reverse primer (around 10 cycles per round). TCRdb re-derived calls from the multiplex PCR reads in MiXCR, one entry per CDR3 protein. Of about 300,000 distinct CDR3 sequences listed, roughly two thirds were seen once; the top ten hold 9%. The authors took blood RNA from unsorted whole blood and also extracted germline DNA. The source material was peripheral blood. The receptor source for this set is a man in his forties with primary liver carcinoma and hepatitis B virus infection.

As regards this clonotype: Possible read error: a much larger clone is one base away. The chain uses TRBV5-6 and TRBJ2-5, with TRBD1 as a possible D gene (6 bases). V lost 7 bases and J lost 5, with 18 bases in between. This CDR3 is 14 amino acids long. Germline lookup yields CDR1 SGHDT and CDR2 YYEEEE. The CDR3 nucleotides read TGTGCCAGCGGCACAGGGTATTCTGGGGAGACCCAGTACTTC. The encoded protein is CASGTGYSGETQYF.

This clonotype has a single count. The junction does not match germline at one end; this may be a read error. V gene TRBV11-1 combines with J gene TRBJ2-7; a possible D gene is TRBD2 (6 bases). CDR1 is SGHAT, CDR2 FQDESV, per germline (reference sequence). CDR3 length: 15 residues. CDR3 amino acids: CASSSRGTLSYEKYF. The CDR3 nucleotides read TGTGCCAGCAGCTCACGGGGGACGCTATCCTACGAGAAGTACTTC.

Concerning this clonotype: An end of the junction differs from the germline gene, which may be a read error. The chain is built from TRBV29-1 and TRBJ2-3; D gene ambiguous. The CDR3 runs 13 residues. Looked up from germline, CDR1 is SQVTM and CDR2 is ANQGSEA. In DNA, the CDR3 is TGCAGCTCTCGTCTGGGGAACACAGATATGCAGTATTTT. As protein: CSSRLGNTDMQYF.

Regarding this clonotype: A much bigger clone sits one base away, suggesting this may be a read error. The gene calls are TRBV6-6 and TRBJ2-7, with a possible D match to TRBD1 (5 bases). The CDR3 is made up of 13 amino acids. Deletions cut 6 bases from V and 6 bases from J, with 15 bases between. CDR1 and CDR2 from the germline V gene are MNHNY and SVGAGI (reference sequence). CDR3: CASSSTAQGEQYF. The CDR3 region has the DNA TGTGCCAGCAGCTCGACAGCGCAGGGCGAGCAGTACTTC.

This clonotype has only a few counts. V and J are TRBV11-2 and TRBJ2-7; 11 nucleotides line up with TRBD2. This CDR3 region has 15 residues. Germline CDR1 reads SGHAT; CDR2 reads FQNNGV. J lost 2 bases, V lost 5 bases, and 5 bases had no gene match. CDR3 loop: CASSRLAGNPYEQYF. The CDR3 DNA reads as TGTGCCAGCAGCCGACTAGCGGGGAACCCCTACGAGCAGTACTTC.

Concerning this clonotype itself: Possible read error: a much larger clone is one base away. This chain links TRBV5-6 with TRBJ1-3, with D unresolved. There are 17 residues in the CDR3. Trimming cost V 0 bases and J 1 base, with 14 bases left between them. Per germline, CDR1 SGHDT and CDR2 YYEEEE. The chain's CDR3 is CASSLVHDIKSGNTIYF. CDR3 DNA sequence: TGTGCCAGCAGCTTGGTTCACGACATCAAGTCTGGAAACACCATATATTTT. The full variable domain, its missing parts supplied by reference TRBV5-6 and TRBJ1-3, is DAGVTQSPTHLIKTRGQQVTLRCSPKSGHDTVSWYQQALGQGPQFIFQYYEEEERQRGNFPDRFSGHQFPNYSSELNVNALLLGDSALYLCASSLVHDIKSGNTIYFGEGSWLTVV.

This clonotype was found a few times. The rearrangement uses TRBV5-1 and TRBJ2-2; D may match TRBD1 or TRBD2 (6 bases each). Germline V lookup: CDR1 SGHRS, CDR2 YFSETQ. Trimming cost V 4 bases and J 3 bases, with 19 bases left between them. CDR3 size: 17 residues. The CDR3 coding sequence is TGCGCCAGCAGCACCGAGAGGGGGACTCCCTACACCGGGGAGCTGTTTTTT. Protein: CASSTERGTPYTGELFF.

This chain uses TRBV10-2 with TRBJ1-3; unclear D gene. The CDR3 sequence is 12 residues long. CDR1 and CDR2 (germline): WSHSY, SAAADI. V lost 7 bases to trimming and J lost 11 bases, with 15 bases between them. The CDR3 loop is CASKASGYAIYF. The DNA of the CDR3 is TGCGCCAGCAAGGCCTCTGGATACGCCATATATTTT.

Only a few counts were recorded for this clonotype. J is TRBJ1-1 and V is TRBV28; D uncertain. Germline V gives CDR1 MDHEN, CDR2 SYDVKM. V lost 5 bases and J lost 2, with 21 bases in between. The CDR3 runs 17 residues. CDR3 nucleotide sequence: TGTGCCAGCAGTCCCCGGGTCCCCAGGAAGTCAAACACTGAAGCTTTCTTT. This sequence encodes CASSPRVPRKSNTEAFF.

The V and J genes are TRBV20-1 and TRBJ2-1; perhaps TRBD2 as D (6 bases). The CDR3 is 12 residues long. The ends were cut back, 3 bases at V and 7 bases at J, with 10 bases in the middle. Germline values: CDR1 DFQATT, CDR2 SNEGSKA (reference sequence). The CDR3: CSASKTRNEQFF. DNA for the CDR3: TGCAGTGCTAGTAAGACTAGGAATGAGCAGTTCTTC.

A word on this clonotype: It may be a read error: a sequence one base away is much more abundant. The chain uses TRBV29-1 and TRBJ1-5; 8 positions agree with TRBD1. The germline V gene encodes CDR1 SQVTM and CDR2 ANQGSEA. V was clipped by 7 bases and J by 9 bases; unmatched bases: 11. The CDR3 is 13 residues long. The CDR3 spells CSATTGGHRPQHF. Written as DNA, the CDR3 is TGCAGCGCCACCACAGGGGGGCATCGGCCCCAGCATTTT. Looking up the rest from reference TRBV29-1 and TRBJ1-5 gives the full variable domain: SAVISQKPSRDICQRGTSLTIQCQVDSQVTMMFWYRQQPGQSLTLIATANQGSEATYESGFVIDKFPISRPNLTFSTLTVSNMSPEDSSIYLCSATTGGHRPQHFGDGTRLSIL.

On this clonotype: A junction boundary mismatches the germline segment, possibly from a read error. The CDR3 loop is CVSSYGSGFQETQYF. The CDR3 coding sequence is TGTGTCAGCAGTTACGGTTCGGGATTTCAAGAGACCCAGTACTTC. This chain joins TRBV6-6 and TRBJ2-5, with D perhaps TRBD2 (5 bases). The CDR3 is made up of 15 amino acids. Per germline, CDR1 MNHNY and CDR2 SVGAGI (reference sequence).

This clonotype turned up a few times. This sequence joins TRBV5-4 and TRBJ2-1, with D uncertain. This CDR3 has 15 residues. V lost 6 bases and J 1 base, leaving 14 bases between the germline ends. The germline gives CDR1 SGHNT, CDR2 YYREEE (reference sequence). The CDR3 reads CASTKTLGSYNEQFF. The CDR3 DNA follows: TGTGCCAGCACGAAGACCCTCGGATCCTACAATGAGCAGTTCTTC.

V usage is TRBV29-1 and J usage is TRBJ1-1; perhaps TRBD1 as D (5 bases). The CDR3 is 12 residues long. The V gene's germline CDR1 is SQVTM and CDR2 ANQGSEA. The CDR3 sequence: CIAKGSDIEAFF. The DNA of the CDR3 is TGCATCGCTAAGGGCTCGGACATTGAAGCTTTCTTT.

This clonotype was observed many times. The V gene is TRBV7-9, the J gene TRBJ2-1; the match to TRBD2 covers 8 bases. Unmatched junction bases numbered 3, after V lost 2 bases and J lost 0 bases. The CDR3 runs 16 residues. Germline CDR1 reads SEHNR; CDR2 reads FQNEAQ (reference sequence). The DNA of the CDR3 is TGTGCCAGCAGCTTAAGCCTAGCGGGCTCCTACAATGAGCAGTTCTTC. Its translation: CASSLSLAGSYNEQFF. Combining the CDR3 with reference TRBV7-9 and TRBJ2-1 gives the whole variable domain DTGVSQNPRHKITKRGQNVTFRCDPISEHNRLYWYRQTLGQGPEFLTYFQNEAQLEKSRLLSDRFSAERPKGSFSTLEIQRTEQGDSAMYLCASSLSLAGSYNEQFFGPGTRLTVL.

As to this clonotype: Sequence at one end of the junction differs from germline and may be a read error. J is TRBJ1-5 and V is TRBV28; maybe TRBD1 (6 bases). The CDR3 has 15 amino acids. The germline V gene has CDR1 MDHEN and CDR2 SYDVKM. CDR3: CAGSLWLGAIQPQHF. CDR3 bases: TGTGCCGGCAGTTTATGGCTGGGGGCGATTCAGCCCCAGCATTTT.

The chain joins TRBV5-1 to TRBJ2-3; 7 bases match TRBD1. The CDR3 totals 14 residues. V shed 7 bases and J 0 bases; nucleotides not matched to a gene: 5. Per germline, CDR1 SGHRS and CDR2 YFSETQ. In nucleotides, the CDR3 is TGCGCCAGCGCTCCGGGACAGAGCACAGATACGCAGTATTTT. Translation gives CASAPGQSTDTQYF. Full variable domain (remainder filled in from reference TRBV5-1 and TRBJ2-3): KAGVTQTPRYLIKTRGQQVTLSCSPISGHRSVSWYQQTPGQGLQFLFEYFSETQRNKGNFPGRFSGRQFSNSRSEMNVSTLELGDSALYLCASAPGQSTDTQYFGPGTRLTVL.

Notes on this clonotype: At one of its ends the junction is not consistent with the germline gene, which may arise from a read error. V usage is TRBV5-1 and J usage is TRBJ2-5, with TRBD2 matching 13 bases. The CDR3 contains 17 residues. The V gene's germline CDR1 is SGHRS and CDR2 YFSETQ. In DNA, the CDR3 is TGCGCCTGCAGCGCCCTGACTAGCGGGAGGTCCCAAGAGACCCAGTACTTC. This gives the protein CACSALTSGRSQETQYF.

In regard to this clonotype: The germline gene is not matched at one end of the junction; a read error may be the cause. This chain connects TRBV10-3 to TRBJ1-3; the D gene is possibly TRBD1 (5 bases). This CDR3 has 13 amino acids. Germline V gene data show CDR1 as ENHRY and CDR2 as SYGVKD. CDR3 amino acids: CATSGDSGNTVYF. The CDR3 DNA is TGTGCCACCAGCGGGGACTCTGGAAACACCGTATATTTT.

Concerning this clonotype itself: It may be a read error: a sequence one base away is much more abundant. The chain has TRBV6-1 and TRBJ1-3, with a tentative D call TRBD1 (5 bases). Between the trimmed V and J ends, which lost 8 bases and 0 bases, there was a span of 11 bases. CDR1 MNHNS and CDR2 SASEGT come from the germline V gene. The CDR3 length is 14 residues. The CDR3 DNA is TGTGCCAGCGGGGGAACCACCTCTGGAAACACCATATATTTT. It yields the protein CASGGTTSGNTIYF.